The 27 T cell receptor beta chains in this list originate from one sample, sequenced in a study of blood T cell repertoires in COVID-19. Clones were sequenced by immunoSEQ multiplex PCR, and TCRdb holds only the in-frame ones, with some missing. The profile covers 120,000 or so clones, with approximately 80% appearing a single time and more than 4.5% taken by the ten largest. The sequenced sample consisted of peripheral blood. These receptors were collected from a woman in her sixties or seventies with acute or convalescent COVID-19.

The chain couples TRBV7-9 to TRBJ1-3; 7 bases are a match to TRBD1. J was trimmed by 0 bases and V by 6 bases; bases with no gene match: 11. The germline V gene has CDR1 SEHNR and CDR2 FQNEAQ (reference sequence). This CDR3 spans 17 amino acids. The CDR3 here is CASRGQRQRASGNTIYF. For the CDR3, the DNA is TGTGCCAGCAGGGGACAGCGTCAACGAGCCTCTGGAAACACCATATATTTT. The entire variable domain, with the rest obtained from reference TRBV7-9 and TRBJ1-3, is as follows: DTGVSQNPRHKITKRGQNVTFRCDPISEHNRLYWYRQTLGQGPEFLTYFQNEAQLEKSRLLSDRFSAERPKGSFSTLEIQRTEQGDSAMYLCASRGQRQRASGNTIYFGEGSWLTVV.

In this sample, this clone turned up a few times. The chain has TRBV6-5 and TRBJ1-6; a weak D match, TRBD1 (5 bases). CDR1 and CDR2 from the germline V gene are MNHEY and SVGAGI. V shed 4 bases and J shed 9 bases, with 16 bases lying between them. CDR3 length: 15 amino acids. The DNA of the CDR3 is TGTGCCAGCAGTTTGCAGGGAAGTTTTGGTTCACCCCTCCACTTT. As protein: CASSLQGSFGSPLHF.

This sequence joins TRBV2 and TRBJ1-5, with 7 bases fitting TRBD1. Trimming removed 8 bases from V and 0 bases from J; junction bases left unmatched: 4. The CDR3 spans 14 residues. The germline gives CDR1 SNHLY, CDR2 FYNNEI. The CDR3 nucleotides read TGTGCCAGCCGAGGGACAGCTAGCAATCAGCCCCAGCATTTT. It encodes CASRGTASNQPQHF.

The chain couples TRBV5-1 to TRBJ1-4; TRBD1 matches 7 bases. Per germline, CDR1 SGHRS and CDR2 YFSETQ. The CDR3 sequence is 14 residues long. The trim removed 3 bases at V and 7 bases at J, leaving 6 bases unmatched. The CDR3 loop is CASSSRGDSEKLFF. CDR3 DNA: TGCGCCAGCAGCTCCAGGGGGGATTCTGAAAAACTGTTTTTT.

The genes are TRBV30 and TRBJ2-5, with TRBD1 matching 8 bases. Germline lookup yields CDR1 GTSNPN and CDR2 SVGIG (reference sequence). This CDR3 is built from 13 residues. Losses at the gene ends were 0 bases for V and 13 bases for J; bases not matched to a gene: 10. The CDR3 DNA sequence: TGTGCCTGGAGTGTAGGGACAGGCCCCCTGAGGTACTTC. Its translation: CAWSVGTGPLRYF.

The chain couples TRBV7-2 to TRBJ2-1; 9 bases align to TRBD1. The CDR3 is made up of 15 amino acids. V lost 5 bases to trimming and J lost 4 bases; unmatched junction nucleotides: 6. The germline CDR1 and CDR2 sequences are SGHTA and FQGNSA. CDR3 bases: TGTGCCAGCAGCCGCCGGGACAGGGAGTACAATGAGCAGTTCTTC. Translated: CASSRRDREYNEQFF.

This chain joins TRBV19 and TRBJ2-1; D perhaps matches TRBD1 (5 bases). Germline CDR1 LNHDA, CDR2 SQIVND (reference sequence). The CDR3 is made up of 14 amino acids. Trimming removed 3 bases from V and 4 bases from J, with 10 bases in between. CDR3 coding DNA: TGTGCCAGTAGTATTGGGGCAGAATACAATGAGCAGTTCTTC. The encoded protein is CASSIGAEYNEQFF.

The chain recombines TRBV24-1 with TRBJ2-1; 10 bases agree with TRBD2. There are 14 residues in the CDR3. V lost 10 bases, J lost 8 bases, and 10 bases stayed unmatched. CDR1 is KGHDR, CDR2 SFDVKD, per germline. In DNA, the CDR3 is TGTGCCACTAGCGGGGGGCCAGTTGTGGATGAGCAGTTCTTC. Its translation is CATSGGPVVDEQFF.

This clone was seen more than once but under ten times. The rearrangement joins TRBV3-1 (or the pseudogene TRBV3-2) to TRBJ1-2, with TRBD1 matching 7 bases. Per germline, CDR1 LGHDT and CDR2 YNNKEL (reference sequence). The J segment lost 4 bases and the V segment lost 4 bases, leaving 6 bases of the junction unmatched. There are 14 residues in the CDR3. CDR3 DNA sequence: TGTGCCAGCAGCCTCGGGACAGAGGGCTATGGCTACACCTTC. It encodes CASSLGTEGYGYTF.

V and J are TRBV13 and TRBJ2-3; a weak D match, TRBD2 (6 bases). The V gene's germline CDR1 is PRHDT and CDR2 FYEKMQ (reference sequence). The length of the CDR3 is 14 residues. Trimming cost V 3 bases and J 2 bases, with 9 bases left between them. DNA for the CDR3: TGTGCCAGCAGCTTCCGGACTAACACAGATACGCAGTATTTT. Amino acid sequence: CASSFRTNTDTQYF. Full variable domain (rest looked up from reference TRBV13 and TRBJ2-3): AAGVIQSPRHLIKEKRETATLKCYPIPRHDTVYWYQQGPGQDPQFLISFYEKMQSDKGSIPDRFSAQQFSDYHSELNMSSLELGDSALYFCASSFRTNTDTQYFGPGTRLTVL.

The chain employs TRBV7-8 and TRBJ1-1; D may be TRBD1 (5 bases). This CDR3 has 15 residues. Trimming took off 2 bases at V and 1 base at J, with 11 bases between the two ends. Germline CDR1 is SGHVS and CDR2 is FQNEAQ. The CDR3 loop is CASSLIPGPNTEAFF. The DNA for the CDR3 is TGTGCCAGCAGCTTAATCCCAGGGCCGAACACTGAAGCTTTCTTT.

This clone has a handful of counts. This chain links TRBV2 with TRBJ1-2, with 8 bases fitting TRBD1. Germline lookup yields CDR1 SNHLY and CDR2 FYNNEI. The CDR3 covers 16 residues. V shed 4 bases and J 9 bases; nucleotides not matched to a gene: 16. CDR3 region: CASSVSVEQGARSYTF. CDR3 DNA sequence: TGTGCCAGCAGTGTTTCCGTCGAGCAGGGGGCGCGGAGCTACACCTTC.

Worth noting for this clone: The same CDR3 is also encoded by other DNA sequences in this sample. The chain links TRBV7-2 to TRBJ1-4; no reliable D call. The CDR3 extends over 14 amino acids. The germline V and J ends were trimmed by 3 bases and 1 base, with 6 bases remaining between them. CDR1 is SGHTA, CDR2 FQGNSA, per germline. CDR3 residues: CASSLGGTNEKLFF. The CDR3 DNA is TGTGCCAGCAGCTTGGGAGGAACTAATGAAAAACTGTTTTTT.

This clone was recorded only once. CDR3 residues: CASSSRGNTEAFF. For the CDR3, the DNA is TGTGCCAGCAGTTCCAGGGGAAACACTGAAGCTTTCTTT. The rearrangement uses TRBV11-2 and TRBJ1-1; weak D call: TRBD1 (6 bases). Trimming removed 6 bases at V and 2 bases at J, with 10 bases between. The germline CDR1 and CDR2 sequences are SGHAT and FQNNGV. This CDR3 spans 13 amino acids.

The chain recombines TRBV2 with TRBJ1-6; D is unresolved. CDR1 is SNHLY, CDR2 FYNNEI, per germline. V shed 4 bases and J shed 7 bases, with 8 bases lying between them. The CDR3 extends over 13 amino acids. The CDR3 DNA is TGTGCCAGCAGTGGTGGAGTCAATTCACCCCTCCACTTT. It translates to CASSGGVNSPLHF.

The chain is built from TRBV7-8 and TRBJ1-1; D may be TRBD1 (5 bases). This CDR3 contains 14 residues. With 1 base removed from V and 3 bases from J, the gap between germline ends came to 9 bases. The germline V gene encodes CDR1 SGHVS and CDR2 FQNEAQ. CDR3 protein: CASSLEGRYTEAFF. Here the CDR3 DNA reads TGTGCCAGCAGCTTAGAGGGGAGGTACACTGAAGCTTTCTTT.

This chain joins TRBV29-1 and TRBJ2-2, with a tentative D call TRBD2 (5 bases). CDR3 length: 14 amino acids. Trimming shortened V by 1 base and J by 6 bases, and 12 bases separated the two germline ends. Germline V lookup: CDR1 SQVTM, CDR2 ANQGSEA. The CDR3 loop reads CSVEGWPGAGELFF. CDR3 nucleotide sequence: TGCAGCGTTGAAGGGTGGCCCGGGGCCGGGGAGCTGTTTTTT.

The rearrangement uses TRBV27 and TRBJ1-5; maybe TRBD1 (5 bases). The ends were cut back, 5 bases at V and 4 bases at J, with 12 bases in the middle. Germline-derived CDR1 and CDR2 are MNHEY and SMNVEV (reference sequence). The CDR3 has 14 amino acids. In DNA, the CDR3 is TGTGCCAGCAGTCGCGGGACGGCTAATCAGCCCCAGCATTTT. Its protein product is CASSRGTANQPQHF.

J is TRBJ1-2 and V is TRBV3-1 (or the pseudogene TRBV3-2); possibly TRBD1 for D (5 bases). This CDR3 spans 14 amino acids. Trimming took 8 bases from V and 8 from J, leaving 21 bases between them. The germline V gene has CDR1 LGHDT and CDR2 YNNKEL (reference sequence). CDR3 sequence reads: CASWYGHRGGGYTF. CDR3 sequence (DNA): TGTGCCAGCTGGTATGGGCATAGGGGAGGCGGCTACACCTTC.

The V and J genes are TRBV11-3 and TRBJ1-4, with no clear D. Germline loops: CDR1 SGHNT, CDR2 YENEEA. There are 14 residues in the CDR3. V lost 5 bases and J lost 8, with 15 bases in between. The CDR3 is CASSLPAQAEKLFF. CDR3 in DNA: TGTGCCAGCAGCCTTCCAGCCCAGGCGGAAAAACTGTTTTTT.

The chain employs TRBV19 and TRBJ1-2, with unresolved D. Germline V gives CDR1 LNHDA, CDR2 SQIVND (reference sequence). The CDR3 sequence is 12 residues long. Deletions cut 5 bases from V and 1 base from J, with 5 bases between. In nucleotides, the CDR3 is TGTGCCAGTAGTCGCAGTAACTATGGCTACACCTTC. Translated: CASSRSNYGYTF.

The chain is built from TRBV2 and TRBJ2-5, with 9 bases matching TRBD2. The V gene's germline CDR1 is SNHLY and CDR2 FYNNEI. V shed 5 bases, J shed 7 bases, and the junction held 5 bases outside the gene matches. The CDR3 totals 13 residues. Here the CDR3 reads CASSPSGDGTQYF. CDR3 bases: TGTGCCAGCAGTCCTAGCGGGGATGGGACCCAGTACTTC. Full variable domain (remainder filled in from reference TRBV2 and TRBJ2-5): EPEVTQTPSHQVTQMGQEVILRCVPISNHLYFYWYRQILGQKVEFLVSFYNNEISEKSEIFDDQFSVERPDGSNFTLKIRSTKLEDSAMYFCASSPSGDGTQYFGPGTRLLVL.

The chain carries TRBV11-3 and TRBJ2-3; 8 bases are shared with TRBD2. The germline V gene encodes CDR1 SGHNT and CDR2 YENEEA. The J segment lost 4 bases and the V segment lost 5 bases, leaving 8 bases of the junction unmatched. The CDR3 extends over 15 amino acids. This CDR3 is CASSPSGGASDTQYF. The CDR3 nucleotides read TGTGCCAGCAGCCCTTCCGGGGGGGCGTCAGATACGCAGTATTTT.

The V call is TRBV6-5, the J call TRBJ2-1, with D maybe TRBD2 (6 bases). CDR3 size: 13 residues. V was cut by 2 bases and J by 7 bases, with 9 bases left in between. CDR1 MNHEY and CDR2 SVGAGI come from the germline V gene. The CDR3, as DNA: TGTGCCAGCAGTTACGGGGGGTGGAATGAGCAGTTCTTC. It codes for CASSYGGWNEQFF.

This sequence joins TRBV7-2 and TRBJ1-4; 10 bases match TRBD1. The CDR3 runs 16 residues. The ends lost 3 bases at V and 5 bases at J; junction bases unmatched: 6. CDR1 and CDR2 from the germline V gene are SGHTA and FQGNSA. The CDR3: CASSFRQGAQNEKLFF. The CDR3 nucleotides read TGTGCCAGCAGCTTTAGACAGGGGGCCCAAAATGAAAAACTGTTTTTT.

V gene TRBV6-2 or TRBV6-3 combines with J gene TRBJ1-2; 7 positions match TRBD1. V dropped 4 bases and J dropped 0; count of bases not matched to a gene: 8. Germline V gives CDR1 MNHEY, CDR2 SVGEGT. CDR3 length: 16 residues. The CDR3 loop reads CASSSGQSSANYGYTF. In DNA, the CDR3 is TGTGCCAGCAGTTCGGGACAGTCCTCAGCTAACTATGGCTACACCTTC.

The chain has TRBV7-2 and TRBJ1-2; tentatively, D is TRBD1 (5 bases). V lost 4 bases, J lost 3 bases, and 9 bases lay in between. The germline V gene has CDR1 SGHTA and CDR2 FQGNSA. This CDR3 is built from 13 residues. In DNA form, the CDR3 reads TGTGCCAGCAGCTCCGGGGGGTACTATGGCTACACCTTC. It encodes CASSSGGYYGYTF.